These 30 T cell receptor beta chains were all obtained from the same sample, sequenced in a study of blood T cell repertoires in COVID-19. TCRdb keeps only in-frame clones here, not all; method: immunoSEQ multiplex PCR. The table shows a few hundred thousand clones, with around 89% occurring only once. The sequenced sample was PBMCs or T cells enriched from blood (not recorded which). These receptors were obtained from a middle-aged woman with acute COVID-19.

The CDR3 protein is CASSGQGPDYGYTF. The CDR3 bases are TGTGCCAGCAGTGGACAGGGACCGGACTATGGCTACACCTTC. The chain joins TRBV2 to TRBJ1-2, with 7 bases aligning to TRBD1. Germline lookup yields CDR1 SNHLY and CDR2 FYNNEI. V trimming: 4 bases; J trimming: 3 bases; junction bases outside the gene matches: 5. The CDR3 sequence is 14 residues long.

CDR3 sequence (DNA): TGTGCCAGTGGCCCTGGACTAGCGGGGGCCTACAATGAGCAGTTCTTC. Protein: CASGPGLAGAYNEQFF. The chain recombines TRBV19 with TRBJ2-1, with 13 bases identical to TRBD2. Germline CDR1 is LNHDA and CDR2 is SQIVND (reference sequence). The CDR3 runs 16 residues. V lost 8 bases and J lost 2; bases outside the gene matches: 6.

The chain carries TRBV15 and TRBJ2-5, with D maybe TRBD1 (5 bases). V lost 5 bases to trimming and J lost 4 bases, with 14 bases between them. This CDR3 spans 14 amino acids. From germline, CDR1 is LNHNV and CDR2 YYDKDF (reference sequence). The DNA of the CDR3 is TGTGCCACCAGCGGGGCCGGGTCAGGAGAGACCCAGTACTTC. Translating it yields CATSGAGSGETQYF.

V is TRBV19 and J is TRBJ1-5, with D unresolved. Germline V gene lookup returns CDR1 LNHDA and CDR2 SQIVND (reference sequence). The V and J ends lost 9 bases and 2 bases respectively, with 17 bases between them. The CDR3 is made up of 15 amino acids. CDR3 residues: CASNIGVSGNQPQHF. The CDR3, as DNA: TGTGCCAGCAACATCGGGGTTTCGGGCAATCAGCCCCAGCATTTT.

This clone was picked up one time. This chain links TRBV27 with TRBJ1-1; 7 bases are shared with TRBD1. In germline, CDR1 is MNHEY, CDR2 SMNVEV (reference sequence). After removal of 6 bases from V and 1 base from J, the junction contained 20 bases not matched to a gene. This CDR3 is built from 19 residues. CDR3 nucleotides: TGTGCCAGCAGAAAGCGACGGGACAGTCTCCCAGGAGGGAACACTGAAGCTTTCTTT. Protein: CASRKRRDSLPGGNTEAFF.

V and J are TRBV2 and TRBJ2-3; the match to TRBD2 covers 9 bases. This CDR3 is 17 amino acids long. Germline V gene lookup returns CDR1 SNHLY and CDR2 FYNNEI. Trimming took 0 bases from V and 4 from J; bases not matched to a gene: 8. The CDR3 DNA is TGTGCCAGCAGTGAAGCTAGCCTAGCGGGAATGTCAGATACGCAGTATTTT. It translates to CASSEASLAGMSDTQYF.

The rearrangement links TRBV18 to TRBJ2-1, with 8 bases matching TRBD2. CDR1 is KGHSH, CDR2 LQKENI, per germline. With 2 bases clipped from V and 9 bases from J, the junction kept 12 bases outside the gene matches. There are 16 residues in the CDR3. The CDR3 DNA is TGTGCCAGCTCACCAAAAGCGGGAGTCCGCCAATTTGAGCAGTTCTTC. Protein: CASSPKAGVRQFEQFF.

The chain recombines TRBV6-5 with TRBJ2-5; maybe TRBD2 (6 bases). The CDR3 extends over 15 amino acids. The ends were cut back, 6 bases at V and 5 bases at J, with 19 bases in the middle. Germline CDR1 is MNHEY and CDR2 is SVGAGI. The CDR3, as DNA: TGTGCCAGCAGCTCCCCCCGCGGAGGGGTGGAGACCCAGTACTTC. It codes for CASSSPRGGVETQYF.

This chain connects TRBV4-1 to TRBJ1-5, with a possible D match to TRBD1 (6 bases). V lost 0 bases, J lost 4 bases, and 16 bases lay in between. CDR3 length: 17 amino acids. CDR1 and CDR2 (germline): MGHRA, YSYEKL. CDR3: CASSQERQVRPNQPQHF. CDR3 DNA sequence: TGCGCCAGCAGCCAAGAACGACAGGTTAGGCCTAATCAGCCCCAGCATTTT.

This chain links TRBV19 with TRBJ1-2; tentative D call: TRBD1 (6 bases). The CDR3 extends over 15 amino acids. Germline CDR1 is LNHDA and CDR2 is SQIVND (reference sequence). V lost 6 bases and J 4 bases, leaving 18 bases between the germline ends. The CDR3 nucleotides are TGTGCCAGTAGCCTTACTGAGGGGGTGGGCTATGGCTACACCTTC. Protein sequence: CASSLTEGVGYGYTF.

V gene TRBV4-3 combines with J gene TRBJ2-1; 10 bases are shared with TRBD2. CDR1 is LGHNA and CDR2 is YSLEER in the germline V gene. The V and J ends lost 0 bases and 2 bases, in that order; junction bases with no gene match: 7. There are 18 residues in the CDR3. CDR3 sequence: CASSQEISGRPPYNEQFF. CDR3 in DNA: TGCGCCAGCAGCCAAGAGATTAGCGGGAGGCCGCCCTACAATGAGCAGTTCTTC.

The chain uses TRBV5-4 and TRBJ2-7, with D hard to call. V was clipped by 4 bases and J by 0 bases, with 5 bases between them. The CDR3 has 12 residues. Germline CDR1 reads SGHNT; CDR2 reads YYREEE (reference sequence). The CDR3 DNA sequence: TGTGCCAGCAGCCTTAGCTCCTACGAGCAGTACTTC. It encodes CASSLSSYEQYF.

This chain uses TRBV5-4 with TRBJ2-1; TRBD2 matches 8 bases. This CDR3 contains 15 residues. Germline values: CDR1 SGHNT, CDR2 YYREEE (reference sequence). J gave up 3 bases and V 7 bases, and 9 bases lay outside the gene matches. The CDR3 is CASSHISGVYNEQFF. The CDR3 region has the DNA TGTGCCAGCTCCCACATTAGCGGGGTCTACAATGAGCAGTTCTTC.

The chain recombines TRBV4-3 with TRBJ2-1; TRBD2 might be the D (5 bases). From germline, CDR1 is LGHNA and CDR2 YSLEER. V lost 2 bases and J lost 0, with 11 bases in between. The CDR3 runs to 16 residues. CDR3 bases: TGCGCCAGCAGCCAATTACTAGTTAACTCCTACAATGAGCAGTTCTTC. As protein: CASSQLLVNSYNEQFF.

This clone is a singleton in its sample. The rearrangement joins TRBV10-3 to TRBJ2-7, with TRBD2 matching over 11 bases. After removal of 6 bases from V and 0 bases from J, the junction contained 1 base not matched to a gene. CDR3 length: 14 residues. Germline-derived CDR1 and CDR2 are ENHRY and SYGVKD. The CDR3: CAISTSGSSYEQYV. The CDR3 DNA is TGTGCCATCAGCACTAGCGGGAGCTCCTACGAGCAGTACGTC.

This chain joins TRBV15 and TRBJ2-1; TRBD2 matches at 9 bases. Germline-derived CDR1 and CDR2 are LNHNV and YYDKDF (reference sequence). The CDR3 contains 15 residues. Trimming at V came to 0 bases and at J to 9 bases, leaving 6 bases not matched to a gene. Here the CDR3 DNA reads TGTGCCACCAGCAGAGAGGCGGGAGGGCAAGGTGAGCAGTTCTTC. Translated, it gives CATSREAGGQGEQFF.

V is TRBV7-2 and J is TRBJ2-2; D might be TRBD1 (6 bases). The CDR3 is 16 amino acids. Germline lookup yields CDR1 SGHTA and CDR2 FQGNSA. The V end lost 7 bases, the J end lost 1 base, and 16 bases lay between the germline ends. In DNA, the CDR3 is TGTGCCAGCAACCCCTTAGGACAGCTGAACACCGGGGAGCTGTTTTTT. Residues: CASNPLGQLNTGELFF.

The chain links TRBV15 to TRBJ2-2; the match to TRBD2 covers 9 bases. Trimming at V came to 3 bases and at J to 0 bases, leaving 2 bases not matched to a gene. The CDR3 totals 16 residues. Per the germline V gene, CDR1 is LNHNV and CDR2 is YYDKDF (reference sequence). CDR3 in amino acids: CATSRGTSSNTGELFF. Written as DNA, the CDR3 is TGTGCCACCAGCAGGGGGACTAGCTCGAACACCGGGGAGCTGTTTTTT.

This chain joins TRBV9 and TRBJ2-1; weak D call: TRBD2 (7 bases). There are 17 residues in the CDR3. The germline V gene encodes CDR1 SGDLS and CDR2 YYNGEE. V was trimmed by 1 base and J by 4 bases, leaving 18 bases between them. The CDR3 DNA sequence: TGTGCCAGCAGCGTAAGGGGGAGGGGTCTGGAGTACAATGAGCAGTTCTTC. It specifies CASSVRGRGLEYNEQFF.

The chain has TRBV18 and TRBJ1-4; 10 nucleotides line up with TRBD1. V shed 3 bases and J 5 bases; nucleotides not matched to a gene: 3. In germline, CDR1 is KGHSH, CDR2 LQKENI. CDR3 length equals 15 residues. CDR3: CASSPTGGPNEKLFF. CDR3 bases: TGTGCCAGCTCACCGACAGGGGGCCCCAATGAAAAACTGTTTTTT.

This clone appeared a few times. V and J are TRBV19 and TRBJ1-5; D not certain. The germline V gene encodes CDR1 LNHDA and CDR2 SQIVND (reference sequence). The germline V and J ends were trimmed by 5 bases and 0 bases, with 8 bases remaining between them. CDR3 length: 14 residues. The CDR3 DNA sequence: TGTGCCAGTAGTCCCAAACATAGCAATCAGCCCCAGCATTTT. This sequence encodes CASSPKHSNQPQHF.

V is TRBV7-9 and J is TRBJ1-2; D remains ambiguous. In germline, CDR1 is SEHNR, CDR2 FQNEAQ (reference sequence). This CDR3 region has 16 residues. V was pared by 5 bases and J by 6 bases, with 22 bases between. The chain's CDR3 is CASSHGREGGPNGYTF. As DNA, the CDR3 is TGTGCCAGCAGCCATGGACGGGAAGGAGGCCCTAATGGCTACACCTTC. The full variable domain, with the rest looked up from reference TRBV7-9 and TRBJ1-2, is DTGVSQNPRHKITKRGQNVTFRCDPISEHNRLYWYRQTLGQGPEFLTYFQNEAQLEKSRLLSDRFSAERPKGSFSTLEIQRTEQGDSAMYLCASSHGREGGPNGYTFGSGTRLTVV.

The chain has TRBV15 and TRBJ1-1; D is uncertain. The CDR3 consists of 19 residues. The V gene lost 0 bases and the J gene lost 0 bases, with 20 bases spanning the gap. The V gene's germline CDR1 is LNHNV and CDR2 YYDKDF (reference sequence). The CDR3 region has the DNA TGTGCCACCAGCAGAGATCTCTGGTTGAGAGGTAATATGAACACTGAAGCTTTCTTT. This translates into CATSRDLWLRGNMNTEAFF.

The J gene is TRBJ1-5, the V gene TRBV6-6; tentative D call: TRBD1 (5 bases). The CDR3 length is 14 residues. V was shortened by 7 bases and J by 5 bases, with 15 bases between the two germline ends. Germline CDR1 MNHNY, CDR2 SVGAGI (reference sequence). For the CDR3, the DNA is TGTGCCAGCAACTCTCGGGGAGGGGATCAGCCCCAGCATTTT. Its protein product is CASNSRGGDQPQHF.

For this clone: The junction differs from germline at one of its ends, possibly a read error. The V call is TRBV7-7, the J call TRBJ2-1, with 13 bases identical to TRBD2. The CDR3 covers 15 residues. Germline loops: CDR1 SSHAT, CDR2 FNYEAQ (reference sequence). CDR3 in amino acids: CASSQGLAGTDEQFF. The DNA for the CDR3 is TGTGCTAGCAGCCAGGGACTAGCGGGAACGGATGAGCAGTTCTTC.

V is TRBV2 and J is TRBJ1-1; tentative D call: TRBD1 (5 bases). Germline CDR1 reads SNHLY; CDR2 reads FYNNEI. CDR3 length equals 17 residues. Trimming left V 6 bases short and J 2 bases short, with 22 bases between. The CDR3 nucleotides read TGTGCCAGCAGAGTCTCGGCCAGGGCTTCACATAACACTGAAGCTTTCTTT. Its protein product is CASRVSARASHNTEAFF.

The CDR3 spells CASTLQGGGNQPQHF. The CDR3 DNA is TGTGCCAGTACCCTACAAGGGGGGGGGAATCAGCCCCAGCATTTT. V usage is TRBV19 and J usage is TRBJ1-5, with a weak D call TRBD1 (6 bases). The CDR3 covers 15 residues. Looked up from germline, CDR1 is LNHDA and CDR2 is SQIVND (reference sequence). The germline V and J ends were trimmed by 7 bases and 4 bases, with 17 bases remaining between them. Full variable domain (rest looked up from reference TRBV19 and TRBJ1-5): DGGITQSPKYLFRKEGQNVTLSCEQNLNHDAMYWYRQDPGQGLRLIYYSQIVNDFQKGDIAEGYSVSREKKESFPLTVTSAQKNPTAFYLCASTLQGGGNQPQHFGDGTRLSIL.

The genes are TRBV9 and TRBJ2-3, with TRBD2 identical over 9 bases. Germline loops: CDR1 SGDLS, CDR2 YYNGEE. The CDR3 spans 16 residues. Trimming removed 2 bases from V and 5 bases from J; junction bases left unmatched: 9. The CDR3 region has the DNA TGTGCCAGCAGCGTCGGACTAGCGACCATGAGAGATACGCAGTATTTT. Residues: CASSVGLATMRDTQYF.

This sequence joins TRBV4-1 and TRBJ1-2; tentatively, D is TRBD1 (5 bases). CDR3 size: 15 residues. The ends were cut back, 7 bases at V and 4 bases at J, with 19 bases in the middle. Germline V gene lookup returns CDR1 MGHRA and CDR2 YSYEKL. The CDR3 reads CASNQLTALSYGYTF. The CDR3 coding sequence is TGCGCCAGCAACCAGCTGACAGCTCTTTCCTATGGCTACACCTTC.

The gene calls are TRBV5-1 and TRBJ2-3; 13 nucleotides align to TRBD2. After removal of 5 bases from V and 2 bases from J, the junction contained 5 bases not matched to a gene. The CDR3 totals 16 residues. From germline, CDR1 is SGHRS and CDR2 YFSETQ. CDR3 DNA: TGCGCCAGCAGTCCCGGGACTAGCGGGAACACAGATACGCAGTATTTT. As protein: CASSPGTSGNTDTQYF. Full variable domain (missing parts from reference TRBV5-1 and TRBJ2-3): KAGVTQTPRYLIKTRGQQVTLSCSPISGHRSVSWYQQTPGQGLQFLFEYFSETQRNKGNFPGRFSGRQFSNSRSEMNVSTLELGDSALYLCASSPGTSGNTDTQYFGPGTRLTVL.